These 15 T cell receptor beta chains originate from one sample sequenced in a study of blood T cell repertoires in COVID-19. TCRdb keeps only in-frame clones here, not all; method: immunoSEQ multiplex PCR. The table has roughly 410,000 clones, roughly 90% seen once. Source material: peripheral blood. Receptor source: a middle-aged man with acute or convalescent COVID-19.

The rearrangement joins TRBV6-5 to TRBJ1-4; 10 nucleotides line up with TRBD1. Germline CDR1 reads MNHEY; CDR2 reads SVGAGI. J lost 5 bases, V lost 8 bases, and 8 bases had no gene match. This CDR3 spans 15 amino acids. The CDR3 protein is CASRDRGPGNEKLFF. CDR3 sequence (DNA): TGTGCCAGCCGGGACAGGGGCCCAGGGAATGAAAAACTGTTTTTT.

The chain has TRBV27 and TRBJ1-2; D ambiguous. V lost 2 bases to trimming and J lost 3 bases, with 7 bases between them. The CDR3 loop spans 13 amino acids. Germline V gives CDR1 MNHEY, CDR2 SMNVEV (reference sequence). The CDR3 nucleotides read TGTGCCAGCAGTTTAAGGCAGGACTATGGCTACACCTTC. It is translated as CASSLRQDYGYTF.

This clone was seen a handful of times. The rearrangement uses TRBV30 and TRBJ2-2; D remains unclear. V shed 4 bases and J shed 4 bases, with 7 bases lying between them. The CDR3 runs to 12 residues. Per germline, CDR1 GTSNPN and CDR2 SVGIG (reference sequence). The CDR3 sequence: CAWKRFTGELFF. DNA of the CDR3: TGTGCCTGGAAGAGATTCACCGGGGAGCTGTTTTTT.

V usage is TRBV11-2 and J usage is TRBJ1-1; 7 positions match TRBD1. The CDR3 consists of 12 residues. V lost 1 base, J lost 11 bases, and 4 bases stayed unmatched. CDR1 is SGHAT and CDR2 is FQNNGV in the germline V gene. CDR3 DNA: TGTGCCAGCAGCTTAGTGGCCAGGGGGGCTTTCTTT. Encoded protein: CASSLVARGAFF.

The chain links TRBV3-1 (or the pseudogene TRBV3-2) to TRBJ1-1; unclear D gene. The V gene's germline CDR1 is LGHDT and CDR2 YNNKEL (reference sequence). The CDR3 has 11 amino acids. V lost 5 bases to trimming and J lost 8 bases, with 9 bases between them. This chain's CDR3 is CASSYGEEAFF. The DNA of the CDR3 is TGTGCCAGCAGCTACGGAGAGGAAGCTTTCTTT.

This sequence joins TRBV9 and TRBJ1-1; 10 bases line up with TRBD1. Germline V gene data show CDR1 as SGDLS and CDR2 as YYNGEE. The CDR3 totals 15 residues. V lost 4 bases to trimming and J lost 4 bases; unmatched junction nucleotides: 7. The CDR3 DNA reads TGTGCCAGCAGCCCAGACAGGGGGCAGGGCACTGAAGCTTTCTTT. Its translation is CASSPDRGQGTEAFF.

This chain links TRBV6-5 with TRBJ1-2; perhaps TRBD1 as D (5 bases). This CDR3 comprises 13 residues. Trimming took off 10 bases at V and 4 bases at J, with 16 bases between the two ends. Looked up from germline, CDR1 is MNHEY and CDR2 is SVGAGI. The CDR3 sequence is CATSRGGVYGYTF. Written as DNA, the CDR3 is TGTGCCACCTCTCGCGGGGGGGTCTATGGCTACACCTTC.

V usage is TRBV7-2 and J usage is TRBJ2-5; D unclear. In germline, CDR1 is SGHTA, CDR2 FQGNSA. The ends were cut back, 5 bases at V and 1 base at J, with 11 bases in the middle. This CDR3 spans 14 amino acids. In nucleotides, the CDR3 is TGTGCCAGCAGCATCCAGATAAGCCAAGAGACCCAGTACTTC. It encodes CASSIQISQETQYF.

CDR3 sequence (DNA): TGTGCCAGCAGCCAAGATTTTGCGGGGGGTCGGACCCTCACAGATACGCAGTATTTT. It specifies CASSQDFAGGRTLTDTQYF. The V and J genes are TRBV4-2 and TRBJ2-3; TRBD2 matches 8 bases. Germline-derived CDR1 and CDR2 are LGHNA and YNFKEQ. The CDR3 spans 19 residues. After removal of 0 bases from V and 2 bases from J, the junction contained 13 bases not matched to a gene.

This chain connects TRBV11-2 to TRBJ1-2; a possible D gene is TRBD1 (5 bases). Germline CDR1 SGHAT, CDR2 FQNNGV. The V gene lost 7 bases and the J gene lost 9 bases, with 18 bases spanning the gap. The CDR3 extends over 13 amino acids. The DNA for the CDR3 is TGTGCCAGCACGAGAACCGGGCAGGGCCGCTACACCTTC. As protein: CASTRTGQGRYTF.

The gene calls are TRBV14 and TRBJ1-2; tentatively, D is TRBD1 (5 bases). Trimming removed 1 base from V and 9 bases from J, with 15 bases in between. From germline, CDR1 is SGHDN and CDR2 FVKESK. CDR3 length: 14 residues. Here the CDR3 DNA reads TGTGCCAGCAGCCAAGTTCCGGGACTTAGGAGCTACACCTTC. Protein: CASSQVPGLRSYTF.

The chain joins TRBV6-4 to TRBJ2-1; 8 bases fit TRBD2. Germline V gives CDR1 MRHNA, CDR2 SNTAGT. With V trimmed by 2 bases and J by 3 bases, 12 bases remained unmatched. The CDR3 is 18 amino acids. CDR3 protein: CASSDMCGRPNLYNEQFF. CDR3 DNA: TGTGCCAGCAGTGACATGTGCGGGAGGCCGAACCTCTACAATGAGCAGTTCTTC.

J is TRBJ1-2 and V is TRBV28; weak D call: TRBD1 (6 bases). Germline lookup yields CDR1 MDHEN and CDR2 SYDVKM. The CDR3 sequence is 14 residues long. Trimming stripped 6 bases from V and 5 bases from J, with 16 bases between. This chain's CDR3 is CASSGPAGQYGYTF. CDR3 bases: TGTGCCAGCAGCGGGCCGGCAGGACAGTATGGCTACACCTTC.

The rearrangement joins TRBV5-1 to TRBJ2-1, with TRBD2 matching over 9 bases. With V trimmed by 7 bases and J by 7 bases, 12 bases remained unmatched. Germline lookup yields CDR1 SGHRS and CDR2 YFSETQ. The CDR3 runs 15 residues. Here the CDR3 reads CASGPGLAILNEQFF. CDR3 DNA sequence: TGCGCCAGCGGACCGGGACTAGCCATTTTGAATGAGCAGTTCTTC.

V and J are TRBV4-1 and TRBJ1-6, with TRBD1 identical over 7 bases. Unmatched junction bases numbered 10, after V lost 4 bases and J lost 7 bases. This CDR3 region has 16 residues. Germline V gene lookup returns CDR1 MGHRA and CDR2 YSYEKL. CDR3 protein: CASSPPRGTANSPLHF. CDR3 in DNA: TGCGCCAGCAGCCCCCCCAGGGGGACAGCCAATTCACCCCTCCACTTT.